What follows are 32 T cell receptor beta chains derived from one specimen sequenced in a study of blood T cell repertoires in COVID-19. TCRdb's table, derived via immunoSEQ multiplex PCR, lists solely in-frame clones and lacks some. The table records 310,000 or so clones, approximately 84% of them present only once. The specimen sequenced was PBMCs or T cells enriched from blood (not recorded which). The receptors stem from a woman aged 18 to 35 who had recovered from COVID-19.

The V call is TRBV28, the J call TRBJ1-5, with D possibly TRBD1 on 5 matching bases. The V end lost 5 bases, the J end lost 5 bases, and 16 bases lay between the germline ends. Germline CDR1 is MDHEN and CDR2 is SYDVKM. The CDR3 spans 15 residues. In DNA, the CDR3 is TGTGCCAGCAGTCCTTTCCGGGGGGTGGATCAGCCCCAGCATTTT. Amino acids: CASSPFRGVDQPQHF.

The J gene is TRBJ1-5, the V gene TRBV10-3; D gene uncertain. CDR1 is ENHRY, CDR2 SYGVKD, per germline. Trimming pared 7 bases from V and 5 bases from J, leaving 12 bases between. The CDR3 length is 13 residues. CDR3 bases: TGTGCCATCACCCCTGACGGAGATCAGCCCCAGCATTTT. Encoded protein: CAITPDGDQPQHF.

This clone was detected once. The rearrangement uses TRBV2 and TRBJ1-3, with D tentatively TRBD1 (6 bases). CDR1 SNHLY and CDR2 FYNNEI come from the germline V gene. Trimming stripped 4 bases from V and 3 bases from J, with 7 bases between. This CDR3 spans 13 amino acids. The DNA for the CDR3 is TGTGCCAGCAGTGCAGGGGTTGGAAACACCATATATTTT. Protein: CASSAGVGNTIYF.

J is TRBJ2-7 and V is TRBV2, with D unclear. The germline V and J ends were trimmed by 5 bases and 5 bases, with 7 bases remaining between them. Germline CDR1 and CDR2: SNHLY and FYNNEI. This CDR3 is built from 11 residues. The CDR3 is CASSRFDEQYF. CDR3 DNA: TGTGCCAGCAGTCGGTTTGACGAGCAGTACTTC. The whole variable domain, filled in from reference TRBV2 and TRBJ2-7, reads EPEVTQTPSHQVTQMGQEVILRCVPISNHLYFYWYRQILGQKVEFLVSFYNNEISEKSEIFDDQFSVERPDGSNFTLKIRSTKLEDSAMYFCASSRFDEQYFGPGTRLTVT.

The rearrangement links TRBV5-1 to TRBJ1-1, with 9 bases that match TRBD1. The CDR3 is 15 residues long. CDR1 is SGHRS, CDR2 YFSETQ, per germline. Trimming removed 2 bases from V and 1 base from J; junction bases left unmatched: 3. Here the CDR3 reads CASSLGTGTNTEAFF. In nucleotides, the CDR3 is TGCGCCAGCAGCTTAGGGACAGGGACGAACACTGAAGCTTTCTTT.

CDR3 in DNA: TGCGCCAGCAGCGGAGGACAGGGTGGGGGATACAATGAGCAGTTCTTC. Its translation: CASSGGQGGGYNEQFF. The chain has TRBV5-1 and TRBJ2-1, with TRBD1 matching over 8 bases. The V gene's germline CDR1 is SGHRS and CDR2 YFSETQ. V lost 4 bases and J lost 4; bases outside the gene matches: 10. The CDR3 is 16 residues long.

This clone turned up a few times. The chain combines TRBV28 with TRBJ1-1; D is ambiguous. Per germline, CDR1 MDHEN and CDR2 SYDVKM. Deletions cut 4 bases from V and 4 bases from J, with 13 bases between. This CDR3 contains 14 residues. Here the CDR3 reads CASSSTGRATEAFF. DNA of the CDR3: TGTGCCAGCAGTTCCACGGGAAGGGCCACTGAAGCTTTCTTT.

This clone was detected once. V is TRBV5-4 and J is TRBJ1-1; D not certain. The CDR3 has 13 amino acids. Trimming stripped 1 base from V and 11 bases from J, with 15 bases between. CDR1 is SGHNT and CDR2 is YYREEE in the germline V gene (reference sequence). CDR3 protein: CASSLPPYGEAFF. DNA for the CDR3: TGTGCCAGCAGCTTGCCTCCGTACGGGGAGGCTTTCTTT. The full variable domain, its missing parts supplied by reference TRBV5-4 and TRBJ1-1, is ETGVTQSPTHLIKTRGQQVTLRCSSQSGHNTVSWYQQALGQGPQFIFQYYREEENGRGNFPPRFSGLQFPNYSSELNVNALELDDSALYLCASSLPPYGEAFFGQGTRLTVV.

The chain links TRBV28 to TRBJ1-2; 12 bases match TRBD1. The CDR3 runs to 14 residues. The germline CDR1 and CDR2 sequences are MDHEN and SYDVKM. Losses at the gene ends were 5 bases for V and 7 bases for J; bases not matched to a gene: 5. The CDR3 DNA reads as TGTGCCAGCAGTCTCGGGACAGGGGGCCGTGGCTACACCTTC. Translating it yields CASSLGTGGRGYTF.

This clone is a singleton in its sample. The rearrangement links TRBV29-1 to TRBJ1-2; D is ambiguous. Trimming pared 4 bases from V and 2 bases from J, leaving 8 bases between. This CDR3 is built from 12 residues. CDR1 and CDR2 from the germline V gene are SQVTM and ANQGSEA. CDR3 sequence reads: CSVVAGNYGYTF. The CDR3 coding sequence is TGCAGCGTTGTGGCAGGAAACTATGGCTACACCTTC.

The V and J genes are TRBV7-3 and TRBJ1-1, with D possibly being TRBD1 (6 bases). This CDR3 spans 13 amino acids. V shed 5 bases and J shed 4 bases, with 11 bases lying between them. Germline V gene lookup returns CDR1 SGHTA and CDR2 FQGTGA. As DNA, the CDR3 is TGTGCCAGCAGCCAAGGACAGTCCACTGAAGCTTTCTTT. Translated: CASSQGQSTEAFF.

The V gene is TRBV5-1, the J gene TRBJ2-3; perhaps TRBD1 as D (5 bases). Germline CDR1 SGHRS, CDR2 YFSETQ. Trimming left V 1 base short and J 6 bases short, with 18 bases between. The CDR3 is 16 amino acids. CDR3 sequence: CASSLTGNSWSDTQYF. The DNA for the CDR3 is TGCGCCAGCAGCTTGACAGGAAACAGCTGGTCGGATACGCAGTATTTT.

The chain links TRBV6-5 to TRBJ2-1; no firm D call. V dropped 2 bases and J dropped 5 bases, with 10 bases sitting between them. The CDR3 contains 14 residues. The germline gives CDR1 MNHEY, CDR2 SVGAGI. The CDR3: CASSYPHRNNEQFF. The CDR3 DNA is TGTGCCAGCAGTTACCCCCATAGAAACAATGAGCAGTTCTTC.

The chain has TRBV18 and TRBJ1-2; D is possibly TRBD1 (6 bases). The V and J ends lost 3 bases and 0 bases respectively, with 17 bases between them. Germline V gene sequence: CDR1 KGHSH, CDR2 LQKENI. The CDR3 is made up of 17 amino acids. The CDR3 DNA reads TGTGCCAGCTCACCGGAAGGGGGGGCCTTCCCTAACTATGGCTACACCTTC. Its protein is CASSPEGGAFPNYGYTF.

This clone was observed a single time. The chain links TRBV5-1 to TRBJ2-1, with TRBD2 matching over 11 bases. The CDR3 is 15 amino acids. J was trimmed by 5 bases and V by 2 bases; bases with no gene match: 3. CDR1 is SGHRS, CDR2 YFSETQ, per germline. The CDR3 sequence: CASSLLAGVHNEQFF. For the CDR3, the DNA is TGCGCCAGCAGCTTACTAGCGGGAGTTCACAATGAGCAGTTCTTC.

The chain uses TRBV9 and TRBJ1-3; D unresolved. Germline CDR1 and CDR2: SGDLS and YYNGEE. This CDR3 is built from 14 residues. V was cut by 4 bases and J by 4 bases, with 12 bases left in between. The DNA of the CDR3 is TGTGCCAGCAGCCCCCCTTCGGGGGGAAACACCATATATTTT. Protein sequence: CASSPPSGGNTIYF.

The J gene is TRBJ1-6, the V gene TRBV25-1; 8 positions agree with TRBD1. J was trimmed by 10 bases and V by 2 bases; bases with no gene match: 7. The CDR3 runs 15 residues. Germline V gene lookup returns CDR1 MGHDK and CDR2 SYGVNS. The CDR3 spells CASSEGGQGGSPLHF. In DNA, the CDR3 is TGTGCCAGCAGTGAAGGAGGACAGGGTGGCTCACCCCTCCACTTT. The full variable domain, its missing parts supplied by reference TRBV25-1 and TRBJ1-6, is EADIYQTPRYLVIGTGKKITLECSQTMGHDKMYWYQQDPGMELHLIHYSYGVNSTEKGDLSSESTVSRIRTEHFPLTLESARPSHTSQYLCASSEGGQGGSPLHFGNGTRLTVT.

The table lists this clone with a count of one. This chain connects TRBV6-6 to TRBJ1-1; TRBD1 matches at 7 bases. The germline V gene encodes CDR1 MNHNY and CDR2 SVGAGI (reference sequence). The V segment lost 5 bases and the J segment 4 bases; nucleotides outside the gene matches: 13. The CDR3 consists of 16 residues. The CDR3 loop reads CASSRPRGRGGTEAFF. In nucleotides, the CDR3 is TGTGCCAGCAGTCGACCGAGGGGGCGAGGGGGCACTGAAGCTTTCTTT.

The gene calls are TRBV27 and TRBJ1-1, with D uncertain. V was pared by 0 bases and J by 3 bases, with 11 bases between. The germline CDR1 and CDR2 sequences are MNHEY and SMNVEV (reference sequence). This CDR3 is 15 amino acids long. CDR3 region: CASSLSGGFHTEAFF. The CDR3 region has the DNA TGTGCCAGCAGTTTATCAGGAGGGTTTCACACTGAAGCTTTCTTT.

The gene calls are TRBV7-8 and TRBJ1-5; 10 bases agree with TRBD1. The CDR3 is 14 residues long. Germline V lookup: CDR1 SGHVS, CDR2 FQNEAQ. J gave up 11 bases and V 5 bases, and 9 bases lay outside the gene matches. The CDR3 nucleotides read TGTGCCAGCAGCCTCAGACAGGGGGCACAGACCCAGCATTTT. It specifies CASSLRQGAQTQHF.

The gene calls are TRBV6-5 and TRBJ1-2, with D possibly being TRBD1 (5 bases). Germline CDR1 is MNHEY and CDR2 is SVGAGI. V was pared by 5 bases and J by 0 bases, with 13 bases between. The CDR3 runs 15 residues. CDR3 nucleotide sequence: TGTGCCAGCAGTCAGCGGGGACGGACTAACTATGGCTACACCTTC. Its translation is CASSQRGRTNYGYTF.

The V gene is TRBV24-1, the J gene TRBJ2-2; D unresolved. V was pared by 7 bases and J by 6 bases, with 11 bases between. Germline CDR1 KGHDR, CDR2 SFDVKD. The CDR3 contains 13 residues. CDR3 sequence: CATRASSAGELFF. The CDR3 region has the DNA TGTGCCACCAGGGCTAGTTCGGCCGGGGAGCTGTTTTTT.

The V call is TRBV2, the J call TRBJ2-2; tentatively, D is TRBD1 (5 bases). V lost 3 bases and J lost 1, with 12 bases in between. Per germline, CDR1 SNHLY and CDR2 FYNNEI. The CDR3 runs 16 residues. The CDR3 bases are TGTGCCAGCAGTGAGTTGGGGCGGAGGAACACCGGGGAGCTGTTTTTT. It specifies CASSELGRRNTGELFF.

This chain links TRBV19 with TRBJ1-1; possibly TRBD1 for D (6 bases). The CDR3 covers 14 residues. V lost 3 bases and J lost 1, with 9 bases in between. Germline V gene lookup returns CDR1 LNHDA and CDR2 SQIVND (reference sequence). This CDR3 reads CASSIPDRNTEAFF. The CDR3, as DNA: TGTGCCAGTAGTATCCCGGACAGGAACACTGAAGCTTTCTTT.

The rearrangement links TRBV28 to TRBJ1-6; 8 bases map to TRBD1. The CDR3 extends over 16 amino acids. Germline assignment: CDR1 MDHEN and CDR2 SYDVKM. The V segment lost 3 bases and the J segment 5 bases; nucleotides outside the gene matches: 6. CDR3 in amino acids: CASSLNRGGDNSPLHF. The CDR3 bases are TGTGCCAGCAGTTTGAACAGGGGGGGGGATAATTCACCCCTCCACTTT.

The V and J genes are TRBV5-1 and TRBJ1-4; TRBD1 is a possible D gene (5 bases). This CDR3 has 14 residues. Looked up from germline, CDR1 is SGHRS and CDR2 is YFSETQ. With 0 bases removed from V and 7 bases from J, the gap between germline ends came to 10 bases. The DNA of the CDR3 is TGCGCCAGCAGCTTGGAGGGGATTGGTGAAAAACTGTTTTTT. The encoded protein is CASSLEGIGEKLFF.

The chain carries TRBV13 and TRBJ2-2, with TRBD2 matching 10 bases. The CDR3 has 15 amino acids. V gave up 6 bases and J gave up 9 bases; unmatched junction bases: 10. Per germline, CDR1 PRHDT and CDR2 FYEKMQ (reference sequence). The CDR3 sequence: CASSMRAGGPRELFF. CDR3 coding DNA: TGTGCCAGCAGTATGCGAGCGGGAGGGCCACGGGAGCTGTTTTTT.

The J gene is TRBJ1-2, the V gene TRBV30; maybe TRBD1 (6 bases). CDR3 length equals 12 residues. Germline V gene lookup returns CDR1 GTSNPN and CDR2 SVGIG (reference sequence). V dropped 2 bases and J dropped 8 bases, with 12 bases sitting between them. The CDR3 region is CAWSTGMGGYTF. The CDR3 nucleotides read TGTGCCTGGAGTACAGGGATGGGGGGCTACACCTTC.

The chain joins TRBV27 to TRBJ2-1; maybe TRBD2 (5 bases). V dropped 5 bases and J dropped 1 base, with 12 bases sitting between them. This CDR3 comprises 15 residues. CDR1 is MNHEY and CDR2 is SMNVEV in the germline V gene (reference sequence). The CDR3 DNA sequence: TGTGCCAGCAGTCGAGGCCGGGGATCCTACAATGAGCAGTTCTTC. It yields the protein CASSRGRGSYNEQFF.

The chain joins TRBV11-2 to TRBJ1-2; TRBD1 agrees at 10 bases. The CDR3 covers 16 residues. V lost 3 bases to trimming and J lost 1 base; unmatched junction nucleotides: 5. In germline, CDR1 is SGHAT, CDR2 FQNNGV. This chain's CDR3 is CASSLGDRGDNYGYTF. The CDR3 bases are TGTGCCAGCAGCTTGGGGGACAGGGGCGATAACTATGGCTACACCTTC.

This rearrangement joins TRBV6-5 to TRBJ2-7; 8 nucleotides align to TRBD1. The CDR3 has 13 amino acids. Germline loops: CDR1 MNHEY, CDR2 SVGAGI. After removal of 7 bases from V and 2 bases from J, the junction contained 4 bases not matched to a gene. The CDR3 loop reads CASKTGDAYEQYF. For the CDR3, the DNA is TGTGCCAGCAAGACAGGGGATGCCTACGAGCAGTACTTC.

The rearrangement uses TRBV13 and TRBJ2-7, with TRBD2 matching 8 bases. Germline trimming cut 0 bases from V and 3 bases from J; bases unmatched to any gene: 10. CDR1 PRHDT and CDR2 FYEKMQ come from the germline V gene (reference sequence). The CDR3 is 17 residues long. The CDR3 sequence is CASSLGYIAGNDYEQYF. CDR3 DNA sequence: TGTGCCAGCAGCTTAGGATACATAGCGGGAAATGACTACGAGCAGTACTTC.